The 27 T cell receptor beta chains in this list originate from one sample, sequenced in a study of T cell responses to AZD1222 COVID-19 vaccine. Generated by immunoSEQ multiplex PCR, the TCRdb table keeps only in-frame clones and is missing some. The sample yields 40,000 or so clones, over 80% seen once. The source was peripheral blood, collected 28 days after the second AZD1222 dose. These receptors were taken from an adult who received the AZD1222 COVID-19 vaccine.

The chain combines TRBV9 with TRBJ1-5; 9 bases map to TRBD1. The J segment lost 3 bases and the V segment lost 4 bases, leaving 5 bases of the junction unmatched. Germline V gives CDR1 SGDLS, CDR2 YYNGEE. This CDR3 has 15 residues. The CDR3 DNA follows: TGTGCCAGCAGCCCAGGGGACAGGGTCAATCAGCCCCAGCATTTT. This gives the protein CASSPGDRVNQPQHF.

The chain links TRBV2 to TRBJ1-5; D is unresolved. This CDR3 spans 13 amino acids. Germline values: CDR1 SNHLY, CDR2 FYNNEI. V was pared by 7 bases and J by 1 base, with 8 bases between. This CDR3 reads CASTPDSNQPQHF. Written as DNA, the CDR3 is TGTGCCAGCACACCGGACAGCAATCAGCCCCAGCATTTT.

The CDR3 protein is CASSLIGRGRGTDTQYF. CDR3 bases: TGCGCCAGCAGCTTGATAGGCAGGGGGCGGGGCACAGATACGCAGTATTTT. V usage is TRBV5-1 and J usage is TRBJ2-3; 8 bases map to TRBD1. V shed 1 base and J 1 base; nucleotides not matched to a gene: 8. CDR1 SGHRS and CDR2 YFSETQ come from the germline V gene. This CDR3 comprises 17 residues. The complete variable domain, with remaining parts taken from reference TRBV5-1 and TRBJ2-3, reads KAGVTQTPRYLIKTRGQQVTLSCSPISGHRSVSWYQQTPGQGLQFLFEYFSETQRNKGNFPGRFSGRQFSNSRSEMNVSTLELGDSALYLCASSLIGRGRGTDTQYFGPGTRLTVL.

This clone was counted a single time. The chain joins TRBV11-2 to TRBJ1-2; D is unresolved. CDR1 and CDR2 from the germline V gene are SGHAT and FQNNGV. The V and J ends lost 0 bases and 4 bases respectively, with 12 bases between them. The CDR3 extends over 15 amino acids. The CDR3: CASSLEYDFVYGYTF. The CDR3 DNA reads as TGTGCCAGCAGCTTAGAATACGACTTTGTCTATGGCTACACCTTC.

The CDR3 reads CASRVPPYSLGYTF. DNA of the CDR3: TGTGCCAGCAGGGTGCCACCGTACTCTCTCGGCTACACCTTC. This chain joins TRBV6-5 and TRBJ1-2; no clear D gene. V dropped 6 bases and J dropped 8 bases, with 19 bases sitting between them. CDR1 is MNHEY, CDR2 SVGAGI, per germline. CDR3 size: 14 residues.

This rearrangement joins TRBV7-2 to TRBJ1-5; D not certain. This CDR3 comprises 12 residues. Germline CDR1 and CDR2: SGHTA and FQGNSA. Trimming removed 4 bases at V and 9 bases at J, with 10 bases between. The CDR3 DNA follows: TGTGCCAGCAGCTCGGATACCAGGCCCCAGCATTTT. Its translation: CASSSDTRPQHF.

This CDR3 reads CASSAGAGFGYTF. The CDR3 DNA follows: TGTGCCAGCAGTGCAGGGGCAGGGTTTGGCTACACCTTC. The chain carries TRBV2 and TRBJ1-2; D possibly corresponds to TRBD1 (6 bases). V was shortened by 4 bases and J by 7 bases, with 13 bases between the two germline ends. CDR3 size: 13 residues. The V gene's germline CDR1 is SNHLY and CDR2 FYNNEI. Combining the CDR3 with reference TRBV2 and TRBJ1-2 gives the whole variable domain EPEVTQTPSHQVTQMGQEVILRCVPISNHLYFYWYRQILGQKVEFLVSFYNNEISEKSEIFDDQFSVERPDGSNFTLKIRSTKLEDSAMYFCASSAGAGFGYTFGSGTRLTVV.

The CDR3 region has the DNA TGTGCCAGCAGCTTAGCAACGAAAAGTGCCGGGGCCAACGTCCTGACTTTC. Translation gives CASSLATKSAGANVLTF. The chain links TRBV7-8 to TRBJ2-6; D gene unclear. Deletions cut 0 bases from V and 4 bases from J, with 13 bases between. Germline V gene data show CDR1 as SGHVS and CDR2 as FQNEAQ. The CDR3 loop spans 17 amino acids.

V and J are TRBV5-1 and TRBJ2-2, with TRBD2 as a possible D gene (7 bases). The CDR3 spans 16 residues. Between the trimmed V and J ends, which lost 1 base and 4 bases, there was a span of 14 bases. Per germline, CDR1 SGHRS and CDR2 YFSETQ. The CDR3: CASSLIRGGGTGELFF. For the CDR3, the DNA is TGCGCCAGCAGCTTGATTAGGGGGGGCGGCACCGGGGAGCTGTTTTTT.

V and J are TRBV10-3 and TRBJ2-2, with 7 bases fitting TRBD1. V gave up 4 bases and J gave up 0 bases; unmatched junction bases: 2. Germline V gene lookup returns CDR1 ENHRY and CDR2 SYGVKD. The CDR3 has 15 residues. This CDR3 reads CAISGGTANTGELFF. CDR3 DNA sequence: TGTGCCATCAGTGGGGGGACAGCGAACACCGGGGAGCTGTTTTTT.

The chain combines TRBV6-1 with TRBJ1-2; D gene unclear. Germline CDR1 and CDR2: MNHNS and SASEGT. This CDR3 comprises 17 residues. Deletions cut 4 bases from V and 0 bases from J, with 18 bases between. The CDR3, as DNA: TGTGCCAGCAGTGCGCGGGCATCCACATTAGCTAACTATGGCTACACCTTC. Its translation: CASSARASTLANYGYTF.

The J gene is TRBJ2-5, the V gene TRBV15, with 7 bases fitting TRBD1. The germline CDR1 and CDR2 sequences are LNHNV and YYDKDF (reference sequence). There are 15 residues in the CDR3. V gave up 0 bases and J gave up 4 bases; unmatched junction bases: 5. This chain's CDR3 is CATSRDLRGLETQYF. CDR3 nucleotides: TGTGCCACCAGCAGAGATTTGAGGGGGCTAGAGACCCAGTACTTC.

This chain joins TRBV10-2 and TRBJ2-1, with D possibly TRBD1 on 6 matching bases. CDR1 WSHSY and CDR2 SAAADI come from the germline V gene. The CDR3 loop spans 15 amino acids. The V gene lost 4 bases and the J gene lost 2 bases, with 12 bases spanning the gap. The CDR3: CASSVWGLTYNEQFF. CDR3 coding DNA: TGCGCCAGCAGTGTGTGGGGGCTCACCTACAATGAGCAGTTCTTC.

The chain employs TRBV19 and TRBJ2-5; no firm D call. Trimming cost V 5 bases and J 3 bases, with 7 bases left between them. CDR3 length: 12 residues. In germline, CDR1 is LNHDA, CDR2 SQIVND (reference sequence). The chain's CDR3 is CASSQSEETQYF. CDR3 DNA: TGTGCCAGTAGTCAGTCCGAAGAGACCCAGTACTTC.

The chain is built from TRBV28 and TRBJ2-3, with D possibly matching TRBD1 (6 bases). V dropped 2 bases and J dropped 4 bases, with 10 bases sitting between them. This CDR3 contains 14 residues. The germline gives CDR1 MDHEN, CDR2 SYDVKM. The CDR3 region is CASSLMAGADTQYF. The CDR3 DNA sequence: TGTGCCAGCAGTTTAATGGCAGGGGCAGATACGCAGTATTTT.

The J gene is TRBJ1-1, the V gene TRBV2; no definite D call. The CDR3 spans 15 residues. The germline V gene has CDR1 SNHLY and CDR2 FYNNEI. V lost 4 bases and J lost 0, with 12 bases in between. CDR3: CASSVLQKMNTEAFF. In DNA, the CDR3 is TGTGCCAGCAGTGTCTTACAGAAAATGAACACTGAAGCTTTCTTT.

This clone was recorded once. This chain joins TRBV9 and TRBJ1-2; TRBD1 agrees at 8 bases. Germline V gene data show CDR1 as SGDLS and CDR2 as YYNGEE. The V and J ends lost 0 bases and 1 base, in that order; junction bases with no gene match: 8. This CDR3 contains 17 residues. This CDR3 is CASSVGGQDIINYGYTF. DNA for the CDR3: TGTGCCAGCAGCGTAGGGGGACAGGATATAATTAACTATGGCTACACCTTC. Variable domain in full (rest from reference TRBV9 and TRBJ1-2): DSGVTQTPKHLITATGQRVTLRCSPRSGDLSVYWYQQSLDQGLQFLIQYYNGEERAKGNILERFSAQQFPDLHSELNLSSLELGDSALYFCASSVGGQDIINYGYTFGSGTRLTVV.

The rearrangement uses TRBV7-2 and TRBJ2-5; D not certain. Per the germline V gene, CDR1 is SGHTA and CDR2 is FQGNSA. The CDR3 length is 13 residues. V lost 3 bases, J lost 2 bases, and 7 bases lay in between. The CDR3 protein is CASSLSPQETQYF. As DNA, the CDR3 is TGTGCCAGCAGCTTGTCCCCTCAAGAGACCCAGTACTTC. The full variable domain, completed using reference TRBV7-2 and TRBJ2-5, is GAGVSQSPSNKVTEKGKDVELRCDPISGHTALYWYRQSLGQGLEFLIYFQGNSAPDKSGLPSDRFSAERTGGSVSTLTIQRTQQEDSAVYLCASSLSPQETQYFGPGTRLLVL.

The rearrangement links TRBV5-1 to TRBJ2-3, with TRBD2 as a possible D gene (6 bases). The CDR3 consists of 14 residues. Trimming removed 4 bases from V and 2 bases from J, with 11 bases in between. Germline CDR1 is SGHRS and CDR2 is YFSETQ. The CDR3 DNA is TGCGCCAGCAGCGAGGGACTTAACACAGATACGCAGTATTTT. Its translation is CASSEGLNTDTQYF.

V usage is TRBV6-5 and J usage is TRBJ1-2; no reliable D call. The length of the CDR3 is 13 residues. Germline-derived CDR1 and CDR2 are MNHEY and SVGAGI. V lost 5 bases and J 4 bases, leaving 11 bases between the germline ends. The CDR3 region has the DNA TGTGCCAGCAGTCCGGGGTCGTCCTATGGCTACACCTTC. It codes for CASSPGSSYGYTF.

This clone is judged medium-sized. The V and J genes are TRBV11-2 and TRBJ1-6, with TRBD1 identical over 8 bases. Germline V gene lookup returns CDR1 SGHAT and CDR2 FQNNGV. The CDR3 has 14 residues. V lost 1 base to trimming and J lost 9 bases; unmatched junction nucleotides: 2. CDR3 sequence reads: CASSLATGVSPLHF. The DNA for the CDR3 is TGTGCCAGCAGCTTAGCGACAGGGGTTTCACCCCTCCACTTT.

The chain joins TRBV11-2 to TRBJ2-3, with D possibly matching TRBD1 (6 bases). Between the trimmed V and J ends, which lost 4 bases and 13 bases, there was a span of 15 bases. Germline loops: CDR1 SGHAT, CDR2 FQNNGV. The CDR3 extends over 12 amino acids. The CDR3 DNA sequence: TGTGCCAGCAGCTACGGACAGCCCAGGGAGTATTTT. Protein product: CASSYGQPREYF.

The rearrangement uses TRBV5-1 and TRBJ1-1; 11 positions agree with TRBD1. V gave up 4 bases and J gave up 6 bases; unmatched junction bases: 5. The CDR3 has 14 amino acids. CDR1 and CDR2 from the germline V gene are SGHRS and YFSETQ. CDR3: CASSGQGAVAEAFF. The CDR3 nucleotides read TGCGCCAGCAGCGGACAGGGGGCAGTCGCTGAAGCTTTCTTT.

The chain carries TRBV19 and TRBJ1-1, with D possibly matching TRBD1 (5 bases). V shed 3 bases and J shed 2 bases, with 13 bases lying between them. The CDR3 consists of 15 residues. The germline gives CDR1 LNHDA, CDR2 SQIVND (reference sequence). The CDR3 region has the DNA TGTGCCAGTAGTATTTGGCGGGGCCTTAACACTGAAGCTTTCTTT. It codes for CASSIWRGLNTEAFF.

The rearrangement links TRBV2 to TRBJ2-7; maybe TRBD1 (5 bases). This CDR3 comprises 14 residues. Per the germline V gene, CDR1 is SNHLY and CDR2 is FYNNEI. V shed 2 bases and J shed 0 bases, with 8 bases lying between them. The CDR3 DNA sequence: TGTGCCAGCAGTGAACAGGGCAGCTCCTACGAGCAGTACTTC. Protein sequence: CASSEQGSSYEQYF.

The sample holds a few counts of this clone. The V call is TRBV7-2, the J call TRBJ1-6; tentative D call: TRBD1 (6 bases). The V end was cut by 5 bases, the J end by 10 bases, with 15 bases between. This CDR3 region has 14 residues. In germline, CDR1 is SGHTA, CDR2 FQGNSA. In nucleotides, the CDR3 is TGTGCCAGCAGCAAAGGGGGGGCGCAGTCACCCCTCCACTTT. Translation: CASSKGGAQSPLHF.

The chain couples TRBV5-8 to TRBJ2-1; 8 bases map to TRBD1. Germline CDR1 and CDR2: SGHTS and YDEGEE. With V trimmed by 2 bases and J by 9 bases, 13 bases remained unmatched. CDR3 length: 16 amino acids. CDR3 sequence (DNA): TGTGCCAGCAGCTTCAGGGGGCGCGGGGTACGGATTGAGCAGTTCTTC. Its translation: CASSFRGRGVRIEQFF.